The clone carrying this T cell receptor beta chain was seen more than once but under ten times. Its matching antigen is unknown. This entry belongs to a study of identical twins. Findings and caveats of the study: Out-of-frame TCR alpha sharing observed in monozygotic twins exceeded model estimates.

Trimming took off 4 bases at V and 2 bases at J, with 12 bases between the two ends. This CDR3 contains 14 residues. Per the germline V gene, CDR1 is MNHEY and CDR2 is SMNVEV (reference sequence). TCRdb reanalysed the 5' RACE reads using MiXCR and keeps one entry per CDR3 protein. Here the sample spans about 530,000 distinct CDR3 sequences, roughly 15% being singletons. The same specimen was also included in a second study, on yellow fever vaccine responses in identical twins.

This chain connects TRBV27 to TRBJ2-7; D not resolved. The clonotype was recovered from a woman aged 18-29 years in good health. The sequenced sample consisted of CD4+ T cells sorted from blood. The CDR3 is CASSWVGPPYEQYF. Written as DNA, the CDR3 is TGTGCCAGCAGTTGGGTAGGTCCTCCCTACGAGCAGTACTTC.